A single T cell receptor beta chain is shown here with its context. The germline CDR1 and CDR2 sequences are MGHRA and YSYEKL. With 2 bases removed from V and 9 bases from J, the gap between germline ends came to 12 bases. The CDR3 is made up of 13 amino acids. This entry comes from a study of blood T cell repertoires in COVID-19. Turning to the study itself: The cDNA or gDNA used as material had been derived from T cells, B-cell-depleted T cells, or PBMCs.

Per the study methods: Nucleated cell number was recorded as an estimate derived from reference gene primer amplification. Sequenced by immunoSEQ multiplex PCR; TCRdb stores in-frame clones only, minus some. V, J and clone size reflect that table, while D and trimming were determined from the DNA. The data contain hundreds of thousands of clones, around nine tenths of them singletons. The source is a young woman who had recovered from COVID-19. This rearrangement joins TRBV4-1 to TRBJ2-3; D gene ambiguous. Sample: peripheral blood. The CDR3 reads CASSQTVVATQYF. For the CDR3, the DNA is TGCGCCAGCAGCCAAACCGTGGTAGCCACGCAGTATTTT.